A single sample is the source of the 11 T cell receptor beta chains below, sequenced in a study of control samples from healthy donors and cancer patients. Profiling relied on immunoSEQ multiplex PCR, and the TCRdb table lists in-frame clones only, not all of them. The sample lists roughly 120,000 clones; 80% to 90% were seen once. What was sequenced was PBMCs. The source of these receptors is a woman between 45 and 65 years old with colorectal cancer.

V is TRBV19 and J is TRBJ2-7; no firm D call. Trimming cost V 5 bases and J 0 bases, with 8 bases left between them. Germline loops: CDR1 LNHDA, CDR2 SQIVND (reference sequence). The CDR3 is 13 amino acids. The CDR3 DNA is TGTGCCAGTAGTGACCTCATCTCCTACGAGCAGTACTTC. Protein: CASSDLISYEQYF.

The rearrangement joins TRBV7-2 to TRBJ1-1, with D perhaps TRBD1 (6 bases). Trimming shortened V by 2 bases and J by 5 bases, and 12 bases separated the two germline ends. Germline values: CDR1 SGHTA, CDR2 FQGNSA. This CDR3 spans 14 amino acids. In DNA form, the CDR3 reads TGTGCCAGCAGCTTACGGGGGCGCCGGACTGAAGCTTTCTTT. Its protein is CASSLRGRRTEAFF.

The chain carries TRBV6-6 and TRBJ2-3, with TRBD1 identical over 9 bases. With V trimmed by 0 bases and J by 4 bases, 2 bases remained unmatched. CDR3 length: 15 amino acids. CDR1 is MNHNY and CDR2 is SVGAGI in the germline V gene (reference sequence). DNA for the CDR3: TGTGCCAGCAGTTACTCGGACAGGGGCCCAGATACGCAGTATTTT. It encodes CASSYSDRGPDTQYF.

This clone was counted once. This chain links TRBV18 with TRBJ2-7, with 7 bases fitting TRBD2. The CDR3 is 20 residues long. After removal of 3 bases from V and 2 bases from J, the junction contained 22 bases not matched to a gene. The V gene's germline CDR1 is KGHSH and CDR2 LQKENI. The CDR3 DNA follows: TGTGCCAGCTCACCGGTGGTCCGGGACTACCAGCCTGGATTCACCTACGAGCAGTACTTC. It codes for CASSPVVRDYQPGFTYEQYF.

This clone was seen just once. This rearrangement joins TRBV4-1 to TRBJ1-1, with a tentative D call TRBD1 (5 bases). V lost 4 bases and J lost 2, with 17 bases in between. This CDR3 has 16 amino acids. Germline V gene sequence: CDR1 MGHRA, CDR2 YSYEKL. The CDR3 here is CASSPVGRQLNTEAFF. The CDR3 DNA reads as TGCGCCAGCAGCCCCGTCGGGAGACAGCTAAACACTGAAGCTTTCTTT.

The CDR3 protein is CASSLTGATDTQYF. The CDR3 region has the DNA TGCGCCAGCAGCTTAACAGGGGCCACAGATACGCAGTATTTT. The genes are TRBV5-1 and TRBJ2-3; 7 positions match TRBD1. This CDR3 region has 14 residues. Germline loops: CDR1 SGHRS, CDR2 YFSETQ. Trimming took 2 bases from V and 2 from J; bases not matched to a gene: 2.

The gene calls are TRBV2 and TRBJ1-6; no reliable D call. V lost 6 bases and J 7 bases, leaving 10 bases between the germline ends. This CDR3 is built from 13 residues. Per the germline V gene, CDR1 is SNHLY and CDR2 is FYNNEI. Here the CDR3 DNA reads TGTGCCAGCAGCCCTAACACAAATTCACCCCTCCACTTT. This sequence encodes CASSPNTNSPLHF.

The chain uses TRBV27 and TRBJ2-6; D ambiguous. The CDR3 runs 15 residues. The V and J ends lost 2 bases and 4 bases respectively, with 9 bases between them. The germline gives CDR1 MNHEY, CDR2 SMNVEV (reference sequence). CDR3: CASSLSSRGANVLTF. Here the CDR3 DNA reads TGTGCCAGCAGTTTAAGTAGCCGAGGGGCCAACGTCCTGACTTTC.

The V and J genes are TRBV28 and TRBJ1-2; D remains unclear. The CDR3 spans 13 residues. Trimming shortened V by 6 bases and J by 0 bases, and 8 bases separated the two germline ends. The germline V gene has CDR1 MDHEN and CDR2 SYDVKM. The CDR3 DNA sequence: TGTGCCAGCAGCAACTCCGCTAACTATGGCTACACCTTC. Protein sequence: CASSNSANYGYTF.

This clone was picked up one time. The rearrangement joins TRBV11-2 to TRBJ2-1, with no clear D. Germline lookup yields CDR1 SGHAT and CDR2 FQNNGV. V was clipped by 8 bases and J by 5 bases, with 4 bases between them. This CDR3 has 10 amino acids. The CDR3 sequence is CASGNNEQFF. DNA of the CDR3: TGTGCCAGCGGCAACAATGAGCAGTTCTTC.

The gene calls are TRBV19 and TRBJ2-3; TRBD2 might be the D (6 bases). The ends were cut back, 3 bases at V and 6 bases at J, with 16 bases in the middle. From germline, CDR1 is LNHDA and CDR2 SQIVND (reference sequence). This CDR3 region has 15 residues. CDR3 DNA: TGTGCCAGTAGTATGGGCGGGGCCTCCTTCGATACGCAGTATTTT. It yields the protein CASSMGGASFDTQYF.